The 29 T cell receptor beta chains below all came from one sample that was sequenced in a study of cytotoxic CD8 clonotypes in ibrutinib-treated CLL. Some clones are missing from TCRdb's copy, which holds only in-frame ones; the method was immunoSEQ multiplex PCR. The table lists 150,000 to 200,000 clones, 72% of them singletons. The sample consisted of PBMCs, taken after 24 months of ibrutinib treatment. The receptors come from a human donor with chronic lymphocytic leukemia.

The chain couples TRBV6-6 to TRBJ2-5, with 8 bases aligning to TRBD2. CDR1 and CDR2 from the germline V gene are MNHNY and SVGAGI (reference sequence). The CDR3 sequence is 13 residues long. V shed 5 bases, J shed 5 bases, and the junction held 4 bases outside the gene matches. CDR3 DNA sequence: TGTGCCAGCAGTGACGGGAGGGCGGAGACCCAGTACTTC. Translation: CASSDGRAETQYF.

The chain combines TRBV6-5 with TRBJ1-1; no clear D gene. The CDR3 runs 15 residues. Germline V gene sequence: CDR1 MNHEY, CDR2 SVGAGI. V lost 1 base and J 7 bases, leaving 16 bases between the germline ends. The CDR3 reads CASSYFIDPSREAFF. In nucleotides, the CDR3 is TGTGCCAGCAGTTACTTTATTGACCCGTCACGTGAAGCTTTCTTT.

CDR3 nucleotide sequence: TGTGCCAGCAGCTTAGCCAGCTCCTCTGGAAACACCATATATTTT. Protein product: CASSLASSSGNTIYF. The chain has TRBV7-2 and TRBJ1-3; no definite D call. Germline V lookup: CDR1 SGHTA, CDR2 FQGNSA. V lost 0 bases, J lost 0 bases, and 6 bases lay in between. CDR3 size: 15 residues.

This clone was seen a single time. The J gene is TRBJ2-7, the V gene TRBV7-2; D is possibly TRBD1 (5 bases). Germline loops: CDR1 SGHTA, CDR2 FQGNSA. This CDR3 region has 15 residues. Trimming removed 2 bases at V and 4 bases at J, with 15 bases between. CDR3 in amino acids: CASSLPTGLGYEQYF. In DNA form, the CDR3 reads TGTGCCAGCAGCTTACCTACAGGCCTCGGTTACGAGCAGTACTTC.

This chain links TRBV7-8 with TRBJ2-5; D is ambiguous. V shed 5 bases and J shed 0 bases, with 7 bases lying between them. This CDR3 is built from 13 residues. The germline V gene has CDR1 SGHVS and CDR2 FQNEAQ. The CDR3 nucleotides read TGTGCCAGCAGCACAACGTACCAAGAGACCCAGTACTTC. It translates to CASSTTYQETQYF.

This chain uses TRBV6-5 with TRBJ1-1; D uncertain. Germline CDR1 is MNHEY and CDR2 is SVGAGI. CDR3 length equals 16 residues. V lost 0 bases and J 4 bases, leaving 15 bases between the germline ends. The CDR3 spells CASSYSVSWGSTEAFF. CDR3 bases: TGTGCCAGCAGTTACTCTGTTTCTTGGGGATCCACTGAAGCTTTCTTT.

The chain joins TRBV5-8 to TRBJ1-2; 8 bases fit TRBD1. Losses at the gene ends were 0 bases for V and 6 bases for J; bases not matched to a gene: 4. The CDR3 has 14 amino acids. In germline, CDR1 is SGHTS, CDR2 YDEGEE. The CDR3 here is CASSLAQGADGYTF. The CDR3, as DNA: TGTGCCAGCAGCTTGGCTCAGGGGGCGGATGGCTACACCTTC.

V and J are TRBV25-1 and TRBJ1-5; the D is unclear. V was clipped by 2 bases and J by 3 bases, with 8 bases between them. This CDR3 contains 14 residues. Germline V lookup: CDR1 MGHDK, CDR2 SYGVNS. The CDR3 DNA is TGTGCCAGCAGTGAAACGGCTTACAATCAGCCCCAGCATTTT. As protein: CASSETAYNQPQHF.

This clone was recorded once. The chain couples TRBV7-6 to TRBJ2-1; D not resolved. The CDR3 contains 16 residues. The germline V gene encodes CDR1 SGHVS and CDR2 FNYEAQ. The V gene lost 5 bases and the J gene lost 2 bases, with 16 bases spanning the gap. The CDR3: CASSLGSQSAYNEQFF. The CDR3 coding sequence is TGTGCCAGCAGCCTAGGGTCCCAGTCGGCCTACAATGAGCAGTTCTTC.

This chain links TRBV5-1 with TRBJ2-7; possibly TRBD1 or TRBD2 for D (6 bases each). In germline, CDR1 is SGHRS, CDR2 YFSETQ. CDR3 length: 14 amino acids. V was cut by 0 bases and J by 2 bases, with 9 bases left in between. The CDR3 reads CASSLEGGPYEQYF. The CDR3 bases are TGCGCCAGCAGCTTGGAGGGGGGTCCCTACGAGCAGTACTTC.

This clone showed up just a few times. The CDR3 sequence is CASSDGALEQFF. CDR3 coding DNA: TGTGCCAGCAGTGACGGAGCTTTGGAGCAGTTCTTC. V usage is TRBV25-1 and J usage is TRBJ2-1; D not resolved. This CDR3 comprises 12 residues. The V end lost 3 bases, the J end lost 10 bases, and 10 bases lay between the germline ends. Germline V gene sequence: CDR1 MGHDK, CDR2 SYGVNS.

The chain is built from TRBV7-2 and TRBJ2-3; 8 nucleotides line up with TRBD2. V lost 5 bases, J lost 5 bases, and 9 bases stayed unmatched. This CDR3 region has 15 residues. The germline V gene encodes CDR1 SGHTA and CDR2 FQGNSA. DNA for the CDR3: TGTGCCAGCAGCCCTGGACTAGCTCAGGGAGATACGCAGTATTTT. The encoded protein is CASSPGLAQGDTQYF.

The CDR3 DNA sequence: TGTGCCAGCAGTGATAGGGACAGGGGGGTCTACGAGCAGTACTTC. Its protein product is CASSDRDRGVYEQYF. The chain is built from TRBV2 and TRBJ2-7; 11 bases match TRBD1. The trim removed 3 bases at V and 3 bases at J, leaving 4 bases unmatched. The CDR3 has 15 residues. Germline loops: CDR1 SNHLY, CDR2 FYNNEI.

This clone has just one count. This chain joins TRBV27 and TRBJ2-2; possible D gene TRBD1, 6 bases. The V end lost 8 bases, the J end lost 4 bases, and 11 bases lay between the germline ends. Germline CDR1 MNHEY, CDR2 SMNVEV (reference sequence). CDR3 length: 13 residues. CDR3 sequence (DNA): TGTGCCAGCTTTACAGGGTTCACCGGGGAGCTGTTTTTT. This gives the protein CASFTGFTGELFF.

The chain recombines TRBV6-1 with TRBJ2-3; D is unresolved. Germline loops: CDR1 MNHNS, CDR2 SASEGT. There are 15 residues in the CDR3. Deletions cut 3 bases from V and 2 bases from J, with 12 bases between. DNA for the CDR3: TGTGCCAGCAGTGAGGGTTTCATAAACACAGATACGCAGTATTTT. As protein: CASSEGFINTDTQYF.

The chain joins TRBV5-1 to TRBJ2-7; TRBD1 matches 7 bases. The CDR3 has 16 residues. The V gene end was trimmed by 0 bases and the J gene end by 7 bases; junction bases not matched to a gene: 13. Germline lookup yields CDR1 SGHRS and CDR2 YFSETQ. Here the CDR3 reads CASSLGRTGPYREQYF. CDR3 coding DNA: TGCGCCAGCAGCTTGGGCAGGACAGGTCCTTACCGGGAGCAGTACTTC. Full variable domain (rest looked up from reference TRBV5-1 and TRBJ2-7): KAGVTQTPRYLIKTRGQQVTLSCSPISGHRSVSWYQQTPGQGLQFLFEYFSETQRNKGNFPGRFSGRQFSNSRSEMNVSTLELGDSALYLCASSLGRTGPYREQYFGPGTRLTVT.

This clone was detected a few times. CDR3: CASSLADRGLTEAFF. In DNA form, the CDR3 reads TGTGCCAGCAGCTTAGCCGACAGGGGTCTCACTGAAGCTTTCTTT. The gene calls are TRBV7-8 and TRBJ1-1, with 8 bases fitting TRBD1. Trimming removed 0 bases from V and 4 bases from J; junction bases left unmatched: 4. Germline V gene data show CDR1 as SGHVS and CDR2 as FQNEAQ. CDR3 length: 15 amino acids.

CDR3 amino acids: CASSLSGRIYNEQFF. As DNA, the CDR3 is TGTGCCAGCAGCCTTAGCGGGAGGATCTACAATGAGCAGTTCTTC. The chain is built from TRBV7-2 and TRBJ2-1; TRBD2 agrees at 10 bases. Looked up from germline, CDR1 is SGHTA and CDR2 is FQGNSA. The J segment lost 3 bases and the V segment lost 5 bases, leaving 4 bases of the junction unmatched. The CDR3 spans 15 residues.

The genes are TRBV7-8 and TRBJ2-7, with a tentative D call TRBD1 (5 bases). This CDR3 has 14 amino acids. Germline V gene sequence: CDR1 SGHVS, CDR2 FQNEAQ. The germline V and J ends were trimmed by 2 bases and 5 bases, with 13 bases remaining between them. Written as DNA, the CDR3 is TGTGCCAGCAGCTTAACAGGTACCTACGACGAGCAGTACTTC. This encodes CASSLTGTYDEQYF.

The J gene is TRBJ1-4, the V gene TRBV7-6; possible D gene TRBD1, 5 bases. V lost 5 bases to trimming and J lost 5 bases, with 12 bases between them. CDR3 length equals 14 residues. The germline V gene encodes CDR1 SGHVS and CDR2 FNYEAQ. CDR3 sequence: CASSQDGTNEKLFF. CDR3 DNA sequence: TGTGCCAGCAGCCAGGACGGGACCAATGAAAAACTGTTTTTT.

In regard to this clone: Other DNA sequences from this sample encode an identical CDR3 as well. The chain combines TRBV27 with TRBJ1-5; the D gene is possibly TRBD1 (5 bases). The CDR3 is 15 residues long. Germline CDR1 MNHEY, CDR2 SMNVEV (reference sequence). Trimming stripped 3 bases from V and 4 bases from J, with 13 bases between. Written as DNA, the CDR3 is TGTGCCAGCAGTTTTGTTCAGGGTCGGAATCAGCCCCAGCATTTT. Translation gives CASSFVQGRNQPQHF.

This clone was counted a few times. The chain's CDR3 is CAWAGQRNTEAFF. The DNA for the CDR3 is TGTGCCTGGGCAGGACAGCGGAACACTGAAGCTTTCTTT. The chain recombines TRBV30 with TRBJ1-1; a weak D match, TRBD1 (6 bases). Germline V gene lookup returns CDR1 GTSNPN and CDR2 SVGIG (reference sequence). This CDR3 is 13 amino acids long. With 5 bases removed from V and 1 base from J, the gap between germline ends came to 11 bases.

In nucleotides, the CDR3 is TGTGCCATCAGTCAAAGATCTACCACCGGGGAGCTGTTTTTT. Protein product: CAISQRSTTGELFF. The chain combines TRBV10-3 with TRBJ2-2; D unclear. CDR1 and CDR2 from the germline V gene are ENHRY and SYGVKD. V lost 5 bases and J 4 bases, leaving 11 bases between the germline ends. This CDR3 contains 14 residues.

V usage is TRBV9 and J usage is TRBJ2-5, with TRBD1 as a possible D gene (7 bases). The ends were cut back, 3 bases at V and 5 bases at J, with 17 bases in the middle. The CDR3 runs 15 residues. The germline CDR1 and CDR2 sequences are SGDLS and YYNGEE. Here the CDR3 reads CASSALQGGWETQYF. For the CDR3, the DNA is TGTGCCAGCAGCGCCCTCCAGGGGGGATGGGAGACCCAGTACTTC.

This chain's CDR3 is CASSLAAGGAIGELFF. CDR3 in DNA: TGTGCCAGCAGCTTAGCTGCAGGGGGCGCCATCGGGGAGCTGTTTTTT. The chain combines TRBV7-6 with TRBJ2-2, with 8 bases matching TRBD1. Germline V lookup: CDR1 SGHVS, CDR2 FNYEAQ. The junction had 7 bases not matched to a gene; V was cut back by 0 bases and J by 7 bases. This CDR3 region has 16 residues.

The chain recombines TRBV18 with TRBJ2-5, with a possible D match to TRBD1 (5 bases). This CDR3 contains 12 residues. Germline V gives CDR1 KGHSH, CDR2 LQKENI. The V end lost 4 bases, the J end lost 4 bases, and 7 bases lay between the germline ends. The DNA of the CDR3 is TGTGCCAGCTCACAAGGGGCAGAGACCCAGTACTTC. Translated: CASSQGAETQYF.

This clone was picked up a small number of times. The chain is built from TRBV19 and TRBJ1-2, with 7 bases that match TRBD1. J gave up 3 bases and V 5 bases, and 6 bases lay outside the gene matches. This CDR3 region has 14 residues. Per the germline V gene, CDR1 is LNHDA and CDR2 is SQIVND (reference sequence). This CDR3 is CASSFGQADYGYTF. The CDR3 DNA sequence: TGTGCCAGTAGTTTCGGACAGGCCGACTATGGCTACACCTTC.

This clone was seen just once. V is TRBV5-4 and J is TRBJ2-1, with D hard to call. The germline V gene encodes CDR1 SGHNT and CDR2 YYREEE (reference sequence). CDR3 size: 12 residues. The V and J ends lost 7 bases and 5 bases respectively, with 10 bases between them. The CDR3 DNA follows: TGTGCCAGCCGTGTGTTTAACAATGAGCAGTTCTTC. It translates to CASRVFNNEQFF.

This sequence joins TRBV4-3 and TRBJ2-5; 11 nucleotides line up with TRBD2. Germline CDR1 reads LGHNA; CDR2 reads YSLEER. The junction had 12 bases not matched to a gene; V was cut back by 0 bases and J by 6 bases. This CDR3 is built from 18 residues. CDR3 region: CASSQDLISGRAGKTQYF. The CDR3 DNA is TGCGCCAGCAGCCAAGATCTGATTAGCGGGAGGGCCGGTAAGACCCAGTACTTC.